These 6 T cell receptor beta chains originate from one sample sequenced in a study of beta chain features in type 1 diabetes. The entirety of the isolated RNA underwent reverse transcription, so expressed TCRB transcripts were sequenced. Repertoires were generated with immunoSEQ multiplex PCR, while TCRdb's copy carries only in-frame clones and drops some. The table has about 38,000 clones, 64% seen once. The specimen sequenced was Tregs from blood. The receptors shown here come from a woman aged 25 to 39 in good health.

This chain connects TRBV7-8 to TRBJ2-3; 9 bases match TRBD1. The ends lost 5 bases at V and 0 bases at J; junction bases unmatched: 6. There are 16 residues in the CDR3. The germline V gene encodes CDR1 SGHVS and CDR2 FQNEAQ. For the CDR3, the DNA is TGTGCCAGCAGCCACCGGACAGGGGCTAGCACAGATACGCAGTATTTT. This codes for CASSHRTGASTDTQYF.

The chain links TRBV7-2 to TRBJ2-1, with 11 positions matching TRBD2. Germline V gives CDR1 SGHTA, CDR2 FQGNSA. This CDR3 spans 15 amino acids. Trimming took 1 base from V and 6 from J; bases not matched to a gene: 2. The CDR3 loop is CASSLGLAGGNEQFF. CDR3 nucleotides: TGTGCCAGCAGCTTAGGGCTAGCGGGAGGCAATGAGCAGTTCTTC.

This clone was observed a handful of times. The rearrangement joins TRBV18 to TRBJ2-1; 9 positions match TRBD1. This CDR3 spans 15 amino acids. The junction had 8 bases not matched to a gene; V was cut back by 3 bases and J by 8 bases. Germline lookup yields CDR1 KGHSH and CDR2 LQKENI. The CDR3 region is CASSPLRQGVHEQFF. CDR3 DNA sequence: TGTGCCAGCTCACCCCTAAGACAGGGGGTCCATGAGCAGTTCTTC.

CDR3 DNA: TGTGCCAGCAGCTTAGGGGTCCCGGGGATAGTCTACAATGAGCAGTTCTTC. It codes for CASSLGVPGIVYNEQFF. The chain carries TRBV7-2 and TRBJ2-1; D is possibly TRBD2 (5 bases). CDR1 and CDR2 (germline): SGHTA, FQGNSA. The CDR3 is 17 residues long. V dropped 1 base and J dropped 3 bases, with 16 bases sitting between them.

This clone was picked up a small number of times. The rearrangement uses TRBV7-2 and TRBJ2-1; 11 positions agree with TRBD2. After removal of 4 bases from V and 3 bases from J, the junction contained 14 bases not matched to a gene. This CDR3 contains 19 residues. Germline V gene data show CDR1 as SGHTA and CDR2 as FQGNSA. The CDR3 sequence: CASSSPGLAGGAFYNEQFF. The CDR3 region has the DNA TGTGCCAGCAGCTCACCCGGACTAGCGGGTGGGGCCTTCTACAATGAGCAGTTCTTC.

The rearrangement uses TRBV7-2 and TRBJ2-5; weak D call: TRBD1 (5 bases). Gene TRBJ2-7 matches the end of the DNA better, so the J call may be wrong. The CDR3 is 15 residues long. In germline, CDR1 is SGHTA, CDR2 FQGNSA. CDR3 sequence: CASSLNTGLRYEQYF. The CDR3 nucleotides read TGTGCCAGCAGCTTAAACACAGGTCTTAGATACGAGCAGTACTTC.